Included here is one T cell receptor (beta chain) sequence, with context. Germline loops: CDR1 LNHNV, CDR2 YYDKDF (reference sequence). The CDR3 has 13 residues. Trimming stripped 4 bases from V and 4 bases from J, with 7 bases between. This sample is drawn from a study of CD8 T cells in Susac syndrome. cDNA came from around 0.5 to 1 ug RNA primed by random hexamers. TCRdb reanalysed the immunoSEQ multiplex PCR reads using MiXCR and keeps one entry per CDR3 protein. The data show 100,000 to 150,000 distinct CDR3 sequences, around 86% seen once. The chain employs TRBV15 and TRBJ1-4; perhaps TRBD1 as D (5 bases). The source of this sequence is a human donor with multiple sclerosis. Sequenced material: CD8+ T cells from PBMCs. The CDR3 DNA reads TGTGCCACCAGCAACAGGAATAATGAAAAACTGTTTTTT. This encodes CATSNRNNEKLFF.